This T cell receptor beta chain came from a study of CD8+CD57+ T cells in acquired aplastic anemia. Study-wide points: Patients and controls had in common approximately 28 CD8+ CDR3 sequences.

Genomic DNA, the template, was used for profiling of the TCR beta VDJ and CDR3. TCRdb reanalysed the reads using MiXCR and keeps one entry per CDR3 protein. The data hold 200,000 to 250,000 distinct CDR3 sequences, with 65% observed a single time. For this clonotype: Antigen specificity is unknown.

The authors sequenced patients whose flow cytometry had shown CD8+CD57+ cell expansion. Diagnosis of severe acquired aplastic anemia applied to all patients. Patients were therapy-naive when their blood was sampled. The receptor comes from a human donor with aplastic anemia. The specimen sequenced was sorted CD4+, CD8+, or CD8+CD57+ T cells (not recorded which) from PBMCs.

This CDR3 reads CASSMGDSMNTEAFF. Written as DNA, the CDR3 is TGTGCCAGTAGTATGGGGGACAGCATGAACACTGAAGCTTTCTTT. The chain carries TRBV19 and TRBJ1-1; 7 bases map to TRBD1. V gave up 3 bases and J gave up 0 bases; unmatched junction bases: 4. Germline CDR1 and CDR2: LNHDA and SQIVND (reference sequence). CDR3 length: 15 residues.